This passage covers 17 T cell receptor beta chains from one sample sequenced in a study of T cells in localized non-small cell lung cancer. Clones were read by immunoSEQ multiplex PCR, and TCRdb kept only the in-frame ones, dropping some. This sample has 45,000 to 55,000 clones; 77% occur once, and the top ten carry less than 20%. The input for sequencing was peripheral blood, taken before any cancer treatment. These receptors all stem from a man aged 40 to 75 with stage I squamous cell lung carcinoma.

The V call is TRBV7-2, the J call TRBJ2-7; D not resolved. CDR1 and CDR2 from the germline V gene are SGHTA and FQGNSA. V lost 5 bases to trimming and J lost 4 bases, with 9 bases between them. This CDR3 contains 12 residues. In nucleotides, the CDR3 is TGTGCCAGCAGCAAACTGCGATACGAGCAGTACTTC. Translated: CASSKLRYEQYF.

The V and J genes are TRBV5-8 and TRBJ1-6; the match to TRBD1 covers 9 bases. This CDR3 is built from 14 residues. J gave up 11 bases and V 4 bases, and 7 bases lay outside the gene matches. The germline V gene has CDR1 SGHTS and CDR2 YDEGEE. This CDR3 is CASSLGDRAAPLHF. The CDR3 DNA reads as TGTGCCAGCAGCCTTGGGGACAGGGCGGCACCCCTCCACTTT.

This clone was found a few times. The chain employs TRBV2 and TRBJ1-5; weak D call: TRBD1 (5 bases). This CDR3 is 14 amino acids long. Germline CDR1 and CDR2: SNHLY and FYNNEI. V lost 6 bases and J 0 bases, leaving 9 bases between the germline ends. In DNA, the CDR3 is TGTGCCAGCAGCGCCACAGGTAGCAATCAGCCCCAGCATTTT. This gives the protein CASSATGSNQPQHF.

The chain uses TRBV19 and TRBJ2-7; TRBD1 matches 10 bases. The CDR3 consists of 15 residues. Trimming removed 1 base from V and 6 bases from J; junction bases left unmatched: 6. The germline gives CDR1 LNHDA, CDR2 SQIVND (reference sequence). The CDR3 region has the DNA TGTGCCAGTAGTATAGTAGGGACAGGGGACTCCGAGCAGTACTTC. Translating gives CASSIVGTGDSEQYF.

The rearrangement joins TRBV19 to TRBJ2-7; 8 bases are a match to TRBD1. Trimming took 3 bases from V and 0 from J; bases not matched to a gene: 4. This CDR3 contains 15 residues. CDR1 and CDR2 from the germline V gene are LNHDA and SQIVND (reference sequence). The CDR3 loop is CASSIRGTGSYEQYF. DNA for the CDR3: TGTGCCAGTAGTATTCGAGGGACAGGCTCCTACGAGCAGTACTTC.

The chain combines TRBV6-1 with TRBJ1-4, with 7 bases that match TRBD1. J was trimmed by 4 bases and V by 1 base; bases with no gene match: 3. Germline V gene sequence: CDR1 MNHNS, CDR2 SASEGT. The CDR3 is made up of 15 amino acids. This chain's CDR3 is CASSEGQGFNEKLFF. CDR3 nucleotide sequence: TGTGCCAGCAGTGAAGGACAGGGATTTAATGAAAAACTGTTTTTT.

This CDR3 is CASSFGPGGNTIYF. CDR3 nucleotide sequence: TGTGCCAGCAGCTTCGGACCCGGCGGAAACACCATATATTTT. This chain uses TRBV5-4 with TRBJ1-3; the D is unclear. From germline, CDR1 is SGHNT and CDR2 YYREEE (reference sequence). V was shortened by 2 bases and J by 4 bases, with 10 bases between the two germline ends. The CDR3 extends over 14 amino acids.

The genes are TRBV4-1 and TRBJ1-1, with 9 positions matching TRBD1. V trimming: 2 bases; J trimming: 3 bases; junction bases outside the gene matches: 4. Germline V gene data show CDR1 as MGHRA and CDR2 as YSYEKL. The CDR3 spans 15 residues. The CDR3: CASSQIQGAYTEAFF. The DNA for the CDR3 is TGCGCCAGCAGCCAAATACAGGGGGCGTACACTGAAGCTTTCTTT.

As for this clone: A junction boundary mismatches the germline segment, possibly from a read error. The chain couples TRBV6-4 to TRBJ2-3, with 9 bases fitting TRBD2. CDR1 and CDR2 (germline): MRHNA, SNTAGT. The CDR3 covers 14 residues. DNA of the CDR3: TGTGCCAGCAGTGACGGGACTAGCAAAGATACGCAGTATTTT. Its translation: CASSDGTSKDTQYF.

The chain has TRBV5-1 and TRBJ1-2; D perhaps matches TRBD1 (5 bases). CDR3 length equals 14 residues. Germline lookup yields CDR1 SGHRS and CDR2 YFSETQ. The V gene lost 0 bases and the J gene lost 8 bases, with 14 bases spanning the gap. CDR3 nucleotides: TGCGCCAGCAGCTTGGCCGGGGGAGCCTCCGGCTACACCTTC. Encoded protein: CASSLAGGASGYTF.

V is TRBV6-1 and J is TRBJ1-5; D perhaps matches TRBD1 (6 bases). The germline V and J ends were trimmed by 7 bases and 7 bases, with 17 bases remaining between them. There are 14 residues in the CDR3. Germline V gene data show CDR1 as MNHNS and CDR2 as SASEGT. CDR3 in DNA: TGTGCCAGCACCAGGGGCAGGGAGGGGCAGCCCCAGCATTTT. It encodes CASTRGREGQPQHF.

A remark on this clone: The DNA is left out, because the CDR3 cannot be placed on it with certainty; the CDR3 is given as TCRdb lists it. The chain recombines TRBV21-1 with TRBJ2-7; the table's D gene call, TRBD2, was not cross checked with the DNA. TRBV21-1 is listed as a pseudogene. The CDR3 is made up of 20 amino acids, end residues included. The CDR3 spells CASSKPVGVGSGGPPYEQYF.

This chain uses TRBV6-5 with TRBJ1-5, with 8 bases lining up with TRBD1. The CDR3 totals 15 residues. Germline V gives CDR1 MNHEY, CDR2 SVGAGI. Germline trimming cut 6 bases from V and 5 bases from J; bases unmatched to any gene: 9. Here the CDR3 DNA reads TGTGCCAGCAGCCCGAACAGGGACAGGCATCAGCCCCAGCATTTT. Its translation: CASSPNRDRHQPQHF.

The chain uses TRBV6-4 and TRBJ2-3; D remains unclear. The V end was cut by 0 bases, the J end by 1 base, with 5 bases between. Germline assignment: CDR1 MRHNA and CDR2 SNTAGT. The CDR3 runs 14 residues. The CDR3: CASSDSLGTDTQYF. DNA for the CDR3: TGTGCCAGCAGTGACTCTCTTGGCACAGATACGCAGTATTTT.

This rearrangement joins TRBV5-4 to TRBJ2-7; D not certain. The germline gives CDR1 SGHNT, CDR2 YYREEE (reference sequence). The CDR3 has 13 amino acids. Trimming shortened V by 1 base and J by 0 bases, and 5 bases separated the two germline ends. For the CDR3, the DNA is TGTGCCAGCAGCTTGAAGGGCTCCTACGAGCAGTACTTC. Amino acid sequence: CASSLKGSYEQYF. The full variable domain, rest sourced from reference TRBV5-4 and TRBJ2-7, is ETGVTQSPTHLIKTRGQQVTLRCSSQSGHNTVSWYQQALGQGPQFIFQYYREEENGRGNFPPRFSGLQFPNYSSELNVNALELDDSALYLCASSLKGSYEQYFGPGTRLTVT.

The chain carries TRBV6-5 and TRBJ1-5; possible D gene TRBD1, 5 bases. With 0 bases removed from V and 4 bases from J, the gap between germline ends came to 10 bases. The germline CDR1 and CDR2 sequences are MNHEY and SVGAGI. CDR3 size: 15 residues. As DNA, the CDR3 is TGTGCCAGCAGTTACTCCCCTTCAGGGAATCAGCCCCAGCATTTT. This codes for CASSYSPSGNQPQHF.

The V call is TRBV5-4, the J call TRBJ2-2, with 8 bases identical to TRBD1. Germline CDR1 reads SGHNT; CDR2 reads YYREEE (reference sequence). V was pared by 4 bases and J by 8 bases, with 10 bases of the junction left unmatched. CDR3 length: 15 amino acids. The CDR3 loop reads CASSEEGRGLGELFF. The DNA of the CDR3 is TGTGCCAGCAGCGAAGAGGGCAGGGGGCTGGGGGAGCTGTTTTTT.